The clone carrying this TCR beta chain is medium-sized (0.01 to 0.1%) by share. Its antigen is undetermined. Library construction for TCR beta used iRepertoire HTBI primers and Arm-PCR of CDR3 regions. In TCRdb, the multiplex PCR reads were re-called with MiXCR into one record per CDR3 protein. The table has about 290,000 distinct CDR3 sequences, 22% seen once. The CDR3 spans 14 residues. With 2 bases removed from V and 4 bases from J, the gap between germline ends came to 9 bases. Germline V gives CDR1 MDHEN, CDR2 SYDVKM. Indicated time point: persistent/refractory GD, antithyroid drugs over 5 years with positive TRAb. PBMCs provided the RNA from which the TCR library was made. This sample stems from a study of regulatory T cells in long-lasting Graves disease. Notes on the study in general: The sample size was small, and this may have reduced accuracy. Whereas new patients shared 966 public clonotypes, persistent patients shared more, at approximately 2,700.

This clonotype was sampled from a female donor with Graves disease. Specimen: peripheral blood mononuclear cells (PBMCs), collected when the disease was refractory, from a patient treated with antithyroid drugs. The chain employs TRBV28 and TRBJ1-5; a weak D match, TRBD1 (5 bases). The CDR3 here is CASSLRQGNQPQHF. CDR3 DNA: TGTGCCAGCAGTTTAAGGCAGGGAAATCAGCCCCAGCATTTT.